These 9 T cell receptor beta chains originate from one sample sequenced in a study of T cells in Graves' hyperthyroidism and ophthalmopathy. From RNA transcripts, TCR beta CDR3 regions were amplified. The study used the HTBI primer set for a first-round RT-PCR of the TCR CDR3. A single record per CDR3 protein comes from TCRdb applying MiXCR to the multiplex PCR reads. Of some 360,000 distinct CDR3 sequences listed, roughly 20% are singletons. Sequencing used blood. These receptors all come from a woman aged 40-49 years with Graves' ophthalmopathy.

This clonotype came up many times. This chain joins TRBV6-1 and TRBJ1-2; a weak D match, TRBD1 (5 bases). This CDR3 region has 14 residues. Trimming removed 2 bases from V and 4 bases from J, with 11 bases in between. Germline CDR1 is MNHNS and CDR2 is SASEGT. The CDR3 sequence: CASSESWGSYGYTF. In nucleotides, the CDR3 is TGTGCCAGCAGTGAAAGTTGGGGGAGCTATGGCTACACCTTC.

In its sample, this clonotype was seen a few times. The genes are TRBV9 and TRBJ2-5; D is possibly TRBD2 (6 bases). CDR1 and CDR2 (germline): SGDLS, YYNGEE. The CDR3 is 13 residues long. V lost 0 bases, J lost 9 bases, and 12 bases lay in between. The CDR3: CASSVEQTGAQYF. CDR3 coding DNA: TGTGCCAGCAGCGTAGAACAGACGGGGGCCCAGTACTTC.

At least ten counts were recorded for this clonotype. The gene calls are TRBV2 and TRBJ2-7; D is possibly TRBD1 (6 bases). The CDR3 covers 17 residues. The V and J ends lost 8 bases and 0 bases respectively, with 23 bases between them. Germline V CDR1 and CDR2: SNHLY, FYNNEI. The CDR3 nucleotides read TGTGCCAGCTCACACACGGCCGACAGGAGTTTCTCCTACGAGCAGTACTTC. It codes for CASSHTADRSFSYEQYF. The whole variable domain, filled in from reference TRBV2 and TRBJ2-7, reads EPEVTQTPSHQVTQMGQEVILRCVPISNHLYFYWYRQILGQKVEFLVSFYNNEISEKSEIFDDQFSVERPDGSNFTLKIRSTKLEDSAMYFCASSHTADRSFSYEQYFGPGTRLTVT.

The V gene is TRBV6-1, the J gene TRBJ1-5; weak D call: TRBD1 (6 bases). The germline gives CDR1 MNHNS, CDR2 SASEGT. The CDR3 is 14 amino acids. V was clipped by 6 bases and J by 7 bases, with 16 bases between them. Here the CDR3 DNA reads TGTGCCAGCAGACTAAGCAGGGGCCCCCAGCCCCAGCATTTT. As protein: CASRLSRGPQPQHF.

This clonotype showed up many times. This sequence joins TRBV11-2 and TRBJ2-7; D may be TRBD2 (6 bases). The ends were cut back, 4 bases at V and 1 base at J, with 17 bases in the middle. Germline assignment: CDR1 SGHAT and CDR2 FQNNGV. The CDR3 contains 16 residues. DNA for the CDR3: TGTGCCAGCAGCTCCTATACTAGCATTTATTCCTACGAGCAGTACTTC. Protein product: CASSSYTSIYSYEQYF.

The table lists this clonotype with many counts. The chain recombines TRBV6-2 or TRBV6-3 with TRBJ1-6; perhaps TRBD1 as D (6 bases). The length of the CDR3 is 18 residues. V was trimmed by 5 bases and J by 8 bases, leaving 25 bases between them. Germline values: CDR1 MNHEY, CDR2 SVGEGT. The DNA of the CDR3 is TGTGCCAGCAGTCCCCTAAGGTCAGGGGACGGTTTTTATTCACCCCTCCACTTT. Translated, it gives CASSPLRSGDGFYSPLHF.

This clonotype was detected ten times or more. CDR3 sequence: CASVNRMNTEAFF. The DNA of the CDR3 is TGTGCCAGCGTTAACAGAATGAACACTGAAGCTTTCTTT. The chain combines TRBV6-5 with TRBJ1-1; no reliable D call. The CDR3 runs 13 residues. Trimming removed 8 bases from V and 0 bases from J, with 10 bases in between. Germline CDR1 is MNHEY and CDR2 is SVGAGI.

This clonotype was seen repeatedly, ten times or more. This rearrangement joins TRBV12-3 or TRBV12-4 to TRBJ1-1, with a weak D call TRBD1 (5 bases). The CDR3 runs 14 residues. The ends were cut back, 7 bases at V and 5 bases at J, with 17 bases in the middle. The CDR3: CASTLNGANTEAFF. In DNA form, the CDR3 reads TGTGCCAGCACCTTAAACGGGGCAAATACTGAAGCTTTCTTT.

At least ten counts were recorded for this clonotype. As DNA, the CDR3 is TGTGCCAGCAGTACTCGGGGGGGGCGAACTGAAGCTTTCTTT. This gives the protein CASSTRGGRTEAFF. J is TRBJ1-1 and V is TRBV6-5, with D possibly matching TRBD1 (6 bases). Deletions cut 5 bases from V and 5 bases from J, with 15 bases between. This CDR3 contains 14 residues. Per the germline V gene, CDR1 is MNHEY and CDR2 is SVGAGI.